The 15 T cell receptor beta chains in this list originate from one sample, sequenced in a study of early T cells in non-severe SARS-CoV-2 infection. MiXCR, applied by TCRdb to the 5' RACE reads, yields one record per CDR3 protein. The sample records 50,000 or so distinct CDR3 sequences, around 13% being singletons. The sequencing input was whole blood. The source of these receptors is an adult who was a healthcare worker with PCR-confirmed SARS-CoV-2 infection or an uninfected control (not recorded which).

This clonotype was seen a handful of times. V is TRBV7-3 and J is TRBJ2-1; the D is unclear. The germline gives CDR1 SGHTA, CDR2 FQGTGA. The CDR3 sequence is 13 residues long. The V and J ends lost 5 bases and 7 bases respectively, with 12 bases between them. The CDR3 loop is CASSQSYANEQFF. For the CDR3, the DNA is TGTGCCAGCAGCCAGTCATACGCAAATGAGCAGTTCTTC.

This clonotype was seen a handful of times. This sequence joins TRBV6-5 and TRBJ1-5, with 7 nucleotides matching TRBD1. The CDR3 loop spans 15 amino acids. Germline lookup yields CDR1 MNHEY and CDR2 SVGAGI. V trimming: 0 bases; J trimming: 7 bases; junction bases outside the gene matches: 6. CDR3 DNA sequence: TGTGCCAGCAGTTACTCGGGGCAGGGGGGACAGCCCCAGCATTTT. Translation: CASSYSGQGGQPQHF.

This clonotype was found a few times. The V call is TRBV4-1, the J call TRBJ2-7; no reliable D call. The CDR3 is 14 amino acids. The V gene's germline CDR1 is MGHRA and CDR2 YSYEKL. Trimming pared 1 base from V and 2 bases from J, leaving 9 bases between. CDR3 in DNA: TGCGCCAGCAGCCAAGCGGACGCCACCTACGAGCAGTACTTC. Translated, it gives CASSQADATYEQYF.

This chain joins TRBV20-1 and TRBJ2-7; maybe TRBD1 (5 bases). Germline assignment: CDR1 DFQATT and CDR2 SNEGSKA (reference sequence). The CDR3 runs to 15 residues. Trimming took off 5 bases at V and 0 bases at J, with 17 bases between the two ends. The CDR3 protein is CSAYDSAFSSYEQYF. The CDR3, as DNA: TGCAGTGCTTACGACAGCGCCTTTAGCTCCTACGAGCAGTACTTC.

V is TRBV7-2 and J is TRBJ2-7; the D gene is possibly TRBD2 (5 bases). The CDR3 sequence is 16 residues long. Trimming took 1 base from V and 7 from J, leaving 20 bases between them. Germline CDR1 is SGHTA and CDR2 is FQGNSA. The CDR3, as DNA: TGTGCCAGCAGCTTAGGAGGCCGCGGCCTCCCGGGGGAGCAGTACTTC. Protein product: CASSLGGRGLPGEQYF.

This clonotype occurred many times. The chain links TRBV18 to TRBJ1-4; unclear D gene. Trimming removed 3 bases at V and 6 bases at J, with 8 bases between. CDR1 KGHSH and CDR2 LQKENI come from the germline V gene. This CDR3 is built from 13 residues. The DNA of the CDR3 is TGTGCCAGCTCACCCGGGGAGGATGAAAAACTGTTTTTT. Amino acids: CASSPGEDEKLFF.

The table lists this clonotype with a few counts. The gene calls are TRBV3-1 and TRBJ2-1; maybe TRBD2 (6 bases). CDR3 length: 14 amino acids. Germline CDR1 is LGHDT and CDR2 is YNNKEL (reference sequence). Trimming removed 5 bases at V and 8 bases at J, with 16 bases between. CDR3 DNA sequence: TGTGCCAGCAGCGATTCGGAGGGAGACCATGAGCAGTTCTTC. This gives the protein CASSDSEGDHEQFF.

This clonotype was picked up many times. This chain joins TRBV28 and TRBJ1-2, with 10 bases lining up with TRBD1. Germline V lookup: CDR1 MDHEN, CDR2 SYDVKM. The J segment lost 8 bases and the V segment lost 6 bases, leaving 6 bases of the junction unmatched. The CDR3 spans 13 residues. As DNA, the CDR3 is TGTGCCAGCAGGCGACAGGGGGCAGGAGGCTACACCTTC. Protein sequence: CASRRQGAGGYTF.

This clonotype was seen only a few times. The chain is built from TRBV13 and TRBJ2-7; TRBD2 matches 7 bases. Germline V lookup: CDR1 PRHDT, CDR2 FYEKMQ (reference sequence). The CDR3 loop spans 16 amino acids. After removal of 5 bases from V and 2 bases from J, the junction contained 12 bases not matched to a gene. In DNA, the CDR3 is TGTGCCAGCAGCACAAACCGGGACTACCTCCCCTACGAGCAGTACTTC. Protein: CASSTNRDYLPYEQYF.

This clonotype is medium-sized (0.01 to 0.1%) within its sample. This chain joins TRBV28 and TRBJ1-6; D not certain. V was pared by 3 bases and J by 7 bases, with 10 bases between. The CDR3 has 14 amino acids. CDR1 and CDR2 (germline): MDHEN, SYDVKM. In DNA, the CDR3 is TGTGCCAGCAGTTTCATGGTCGGGAATTCACCCCTCCACTTT. Translation: CASSFMVGNSPLHF.

The chain uses TRBV19 and TRBJ1-5; D is unresolved. Trimming stripped 2 bases from V and 7 bases from J, with 6 bases between. Per the germline V gene, CDR1 is LNHDA and CDR2 is SQIVND (reference sequence). The CDR3 is made up of 12 amino acids. The chain's CDR3 is CASSISWQPQHF. Written as DNA, the CDR3 is TGTGCCAGTAGTATATCCTGGCAGCCCCAGCATTTT. Full variable domain (rest looked up from reference TRBV19 and TRBJ1-5): DGGITQSPKYLFRKEGQNVTLSCEQNLNHDAMYWYRQDPGQGLRLIYYSQIVNDFQKGDIAEGYSVSREKKESFPLTVTSAQKNPTAFYLCASSISWQPQHFGDGTRLSIL.

The chain links TRBV28 to TRBJ1-4; 8 nucleotides align to TRBD1. The length of the CDR3 is 14 residues. Germline CDR1 reads MDHEN; CDR2 reads SYDVKM. J gave up 6 bases and V 5 bases, and 5 bases lay outside the gene matches. CDR3 in amino acids: CASSKRQGHEKLFF. The CDR3 nucleotides are TGTGCCAGCAGTAAGCGACAGGGGCATGAAAAACTGTTTTTT. Together with reference TRBV28 and TRBJ1-4, the CDR3 gives the full variable domain: DVKVTQSSRYLVKRTGEKVFLECVQDMDHENMFWYRQDPGLGLRLIYFSYDVKMKEKGDIPEGYSVSREKKERFSLILESASTNQTSMYLCASSKRQGHEKLFFGSGTQLSVL.

J is TRBJ2-4 and V is TRBV29-1; D is possibly TRBD1 (5 bases). Per germline, CDR1 SQVTM and CDR2 ANQGSEA. V dropped 4 bases and J dropped 6 bases, with 10 bases sitting between them. The CDR3 length is 12 residues. CDR3 in amino acids: CSVVWGGNIQYF. The CDR3, as DNA: TGCAGCGTTGTATGGGGCGGAAACATTCAGTACTTC.

There are many counts of this clonotype. V is TRBV20-1 and J is TRBJ1-5, with TRBD1 matching over 7 bases. CDR1 and CDR2 (germline): DFQATT, SNEGSKA (reference sequence). The CDR3 consists of 13 residues. V lost 5 bases, J lost 2 bases, and 3 bases stayed unmatched. DNA of the CDR3: TGCAGTGCTTACAGGGGAGGCAATCAGCCCCAGCATTTT. This sequence encodes CSAYRGGNQPQHF.

The chain employs TRBV2 and TRBJ2-2, with unresolved D. With 7 bases removed from V and 6 bases from J, the gap between germline ends came to 6 bases. The CDR3 length is 11 residues. Germline CDR1 and CDR2: SNHLY and FYNNEI. CDR3 residues: CASTGSGELFF. Written as DNA, the CDR3 is TGTGCCAGCACGGGCTCCGGGGAGCTGTTTTTT.